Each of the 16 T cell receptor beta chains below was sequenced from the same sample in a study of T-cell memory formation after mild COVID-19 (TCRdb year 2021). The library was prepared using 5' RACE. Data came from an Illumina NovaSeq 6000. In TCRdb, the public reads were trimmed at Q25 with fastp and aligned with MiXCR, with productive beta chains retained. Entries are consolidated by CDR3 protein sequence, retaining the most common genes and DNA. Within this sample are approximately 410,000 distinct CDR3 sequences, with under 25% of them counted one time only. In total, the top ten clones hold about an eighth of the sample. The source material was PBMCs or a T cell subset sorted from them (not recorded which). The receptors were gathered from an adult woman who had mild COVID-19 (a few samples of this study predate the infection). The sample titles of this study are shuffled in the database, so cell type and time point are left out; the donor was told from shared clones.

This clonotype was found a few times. This CDR3 reads CSARAPDRGWETQYF. The CDR3 coding sequence is TGCAGTGCTAGAGCCCCGGACAGAGGGTGGGAGACCCAGTACTTC. The J gene is TRBJ2-5, the V gene TRBV20-1, with a tentative D call TRBD1 (6 bases). The CDR3 consists of 15 residues. The germline V gene has CDR1 DFQATT and CDR2 SNEGSKA (reference sequence). V lost 1 base, J lost 5 bases, and 17 bases lay in between.

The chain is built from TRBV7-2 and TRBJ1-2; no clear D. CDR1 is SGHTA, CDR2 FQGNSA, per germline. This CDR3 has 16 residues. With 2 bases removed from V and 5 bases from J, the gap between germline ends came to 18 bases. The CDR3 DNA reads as TGTGCCAGCAGCTTAATTCCGGAAAGCGGGGTATATGGCTACACCTTC. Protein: CASSLIPESGVYGYTF.

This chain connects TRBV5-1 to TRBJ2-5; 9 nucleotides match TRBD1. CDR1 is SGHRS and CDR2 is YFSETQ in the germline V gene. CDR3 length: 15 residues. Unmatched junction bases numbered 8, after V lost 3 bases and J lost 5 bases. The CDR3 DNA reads TGCGCCAGCAGCTCTGGGACAGGGTCGTCGGAGACCCAGTACTTC. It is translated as CASSSGTGSSETQYF.

Here the CDR3 DNA reads TGTGCCAGCAGTTACTCGACAAGCGGGGTGGGGAATGAGCAGTTCTTC. Translated, it gives CASSYSTSGVGNEQFF. V is TRBV6-5 and J is TRBJ2-1; 7 nucleotides match TRBD2. Per the germline V gene, CDR1 is MNHEY and CDR2 is SVGAGI. The CDR3 has 16 amino acids. The J segment lost 7 bases and the V segment lost 0 bases, leaving 9 bases of the junction unmatched.

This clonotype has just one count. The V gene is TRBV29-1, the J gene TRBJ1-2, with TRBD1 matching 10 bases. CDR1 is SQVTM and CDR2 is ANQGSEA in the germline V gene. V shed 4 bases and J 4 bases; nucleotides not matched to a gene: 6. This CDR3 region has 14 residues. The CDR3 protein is CSVGGTGELYGYTF. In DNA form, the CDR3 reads TGCAGCGTTGGAGGGACAGGGGAACTCTATGGCTACACCTTC.

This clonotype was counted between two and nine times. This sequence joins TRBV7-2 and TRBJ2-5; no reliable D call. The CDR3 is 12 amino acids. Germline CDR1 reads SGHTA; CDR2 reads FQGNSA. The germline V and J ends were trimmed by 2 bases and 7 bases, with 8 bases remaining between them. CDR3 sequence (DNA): TGTGCCAGCAGCTTAATCGGCCGGACCCAGTACTTC. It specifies CASSLIGRTQYF. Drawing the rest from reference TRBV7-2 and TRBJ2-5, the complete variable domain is GAGVSQSPSNKVTEKGKDVELRCDPISGHTALYWYRQSLGQGLEFLIYFQGNSAPDKSGLPSDRFSAERTGGSVSTLTIQRTQQEDSAVYLCASSLIGRTQYFGPGTRLLVL.

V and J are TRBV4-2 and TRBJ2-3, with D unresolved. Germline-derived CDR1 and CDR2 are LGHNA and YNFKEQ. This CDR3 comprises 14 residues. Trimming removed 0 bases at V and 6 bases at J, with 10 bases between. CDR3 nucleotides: TGTGCCAGCAGCCAAGATCATGGCCGGGATACGCAGTATTTT. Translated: CASSQDHGRDTQYF.

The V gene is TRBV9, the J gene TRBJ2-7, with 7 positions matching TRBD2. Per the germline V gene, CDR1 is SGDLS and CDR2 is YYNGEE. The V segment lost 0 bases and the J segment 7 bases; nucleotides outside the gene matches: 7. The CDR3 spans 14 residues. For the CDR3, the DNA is TGTGCCAGCAGCGTAGCGTCCCGGGGGGAAGAGCAGTACTTC. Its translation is CASSVASRGEEQYF. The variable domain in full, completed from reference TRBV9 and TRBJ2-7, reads DSGVTQTPKHLITATGQRVTLRCSPRSGDLSVYWYQQSLDQGLQFLIQYYNGEERAKGNILERFSAQQFPDLHSELNLSSLELGDSALYFCASSVASRGEEQYFGPGTRLTVT.

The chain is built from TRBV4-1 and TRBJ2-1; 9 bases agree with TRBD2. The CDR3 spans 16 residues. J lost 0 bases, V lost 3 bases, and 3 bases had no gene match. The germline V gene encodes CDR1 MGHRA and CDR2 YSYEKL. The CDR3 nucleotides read TGCGCCAGCAGCCAGACTAGCGGTTCCTCCTACAATGAGCAGTTCTTC. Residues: CASSQTSGSSYNEQFF.

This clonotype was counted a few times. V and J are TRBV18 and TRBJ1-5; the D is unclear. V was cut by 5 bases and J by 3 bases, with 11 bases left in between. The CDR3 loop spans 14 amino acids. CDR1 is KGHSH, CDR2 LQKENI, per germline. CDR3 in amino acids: CASSEDQPNQPQHF. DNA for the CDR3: TGTGCCAGCTCAGAAGACCAGCCCAATCAGCCCCAGCATTTT.

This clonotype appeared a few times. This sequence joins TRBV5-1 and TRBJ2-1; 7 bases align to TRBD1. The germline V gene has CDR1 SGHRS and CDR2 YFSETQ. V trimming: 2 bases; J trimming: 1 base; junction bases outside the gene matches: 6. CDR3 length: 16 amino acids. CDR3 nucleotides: TGCGCCAGCAGCTTACAGGGGCAGCATTCCTACAATGAGCAGTTCTTC. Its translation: CASSLQGQHSYNEQFF. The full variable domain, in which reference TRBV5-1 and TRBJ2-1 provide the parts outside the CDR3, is KAGVTQTPRYLIKTRGQQVTLSCSPISGHRSVSWYQQTPGQGLQFLFEYFSETQRNKGNFPGRFSGRQFSNSRSEMNVSTLELGDSALYLCASSLQGQHSYNEQFFGPGTRLTVL.

Here the CDR3 DNA reads TGTGCCACCAGTGAGAGAACCCGTTATAGCAATCAGCCCCAGCATTTT. Translated, it gives CATSERTRYSNQPQHF. J is TRBJ1-5 and V is TRBV24-1; D not certain. The CDR3 length is 16 residues. The V gene's germline CDR1 is KGHDR and CDR2 SFDVKD. V was trimmed by 4 bases and J by 0 bases, leaving 12 bases between them.

The CDR3 region has the DNA TGCGCCAGCCGGCAGGGGGCCTATGGCTACACCTTC. Its translation is CASRQGAYGYTF. V and J are TRBV5-1 and TRBJ1-2; 8 nucleotides align to TRBD1. The trim removed 7 bases at V and 4 bases at J, leaving 3 bases unmatched. The CDR3 covers 12 residues. CDR1 is SGHRS, CDR2 YFSETQ, per germline.

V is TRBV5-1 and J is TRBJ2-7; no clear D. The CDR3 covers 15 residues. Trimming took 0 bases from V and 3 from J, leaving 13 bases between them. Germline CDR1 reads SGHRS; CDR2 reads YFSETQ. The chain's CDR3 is CASSLALDKNYEQYF. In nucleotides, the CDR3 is TGCGCCAGCAGCTTGGCCCTAGACAAGAACTACGAGCAGTACTTC. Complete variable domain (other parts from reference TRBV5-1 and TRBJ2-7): KAGVTQTPRYLIKTRGQQVTLSCSPISGHRSVSWYQQTPGQGLQFLFEYFSETQRNKGNFPGRFSGRQFSNSRSEMNVSTLELGDSALYLCASSLALDKNYEQYFGPGTRLTVT.

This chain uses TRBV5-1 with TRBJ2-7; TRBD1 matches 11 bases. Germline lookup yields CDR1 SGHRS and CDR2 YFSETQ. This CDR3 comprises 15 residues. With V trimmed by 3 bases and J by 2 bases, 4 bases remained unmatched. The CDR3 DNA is TGCGCCAGCAGCTCGAGGGGACAGGGGGCCTACGAGCAGTACTTC. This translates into CASSSRGQGAYEQYF.

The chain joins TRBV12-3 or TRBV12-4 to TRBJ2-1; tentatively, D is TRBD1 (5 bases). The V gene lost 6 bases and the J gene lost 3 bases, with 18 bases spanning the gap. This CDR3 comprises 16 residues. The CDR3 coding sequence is TGTGCCAGCAGCCGTGGACCCCCCCAGGGCTACAATGAGCAGTTCTTC. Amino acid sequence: CASSRGPPQGYNEQFF.